The next 21 T cell receptor beta chains were all read from a single sample in a study of beta chain features in type 1 diabetes. Every bit of the isolated RNA underwent reverse transcription, so sequencing read expressed TCRB transcripts. TCRdb's table, derived via immunoSEQ multiplex PCR, lists solely in-frame clones and lacks some. The table includes under 300,000 clones, approximately 8.1% detected once. Sequenced sample: central memory CD4+ T cells from blood. These receptors were obtained from a woman aged 18-29 years in good health.

This clone was observed a handful of times. V gene TRBV20-1 combines with J gene TRBJ1-3, with D unresolved. V lost 1 base and J lost 7, with 5 bases in between. Germline CDR1 reads DFQATT; CDR2 reads SNEGSKA (reference sequence). The CDR3 length is 11 residues. This CDR3 is CSARVDNTIYF. The CDR3 DNA follows: TGCAGTGCTAGAGTGGACAACACCATATATTTT.

V and J are TRBV9 and TRBJ2-1; unclear D gene. Per germline, CDR1 SGDLS and CDR2 YYNGEE. The CDR3 is 15 residues long. V gave up 2 bases and J gave up 9 bases, with 18 bases separating them. CDR3 DNA sequence: TGTGCCAGCAGCGTCACACAGAGCCCCGCTAGTGAGCAGTTCTTC. Amino acid sequence: CASSVTQSPASEQFF.

The rearrangement joins TRBV15 to TRBJ2-7, with no clear D. Germline V gene lookup returns CDR1 LNHNV and CDR2 YYDKDF (reference sequence). The CDR3 totals 13 residues. Trimming took 2 bases from V and 2 from J, leaving 7 bases between them. In nucleotides, the CDR3 is TGTGCCACCAGCAGAAAAGGCCCCTACGAGCAGTACTTC. Residues: CATSRKGPYEQYF. Full variable domain (missing parts from reference TRBV15 and TRBJ2-7): DAMVIQNPRYQVTQFGKPVTLSCSQTLNHNVMYWYQQKSSQAPKLLFHYYDKDFNNEADTPDNFQSRRPNTSFCFLDIRSPGLGDTAMYLCATSRKGPYEQYFGPGTRLTVT.

Concerning this clone: Other DNA sequences from this sample encode an identical CDR3 as well. J is TRBJ2-1 and V is TRBV7-3, with 10 bases fitting TRBD2. This CDR3 contains 14 residues. V trimming: 5 bases; J trimming: 2 bases; junction bases outside the gene matches: 0. CDR1 is SGHTA and CDR2 is FQGTGA in the germline V gene. As DNA, the CDR3 is TGTGCCAGCAGCCTAGCGGGGGCCTACAATGAGCAGTTCTTC. As protein: CASSLAGAYNEQFF. The whole variable domain, filled in from reference TRBV7-3 and TRBJ2-1, reads GAGVSQTPSNKVTEKGKYVELRCDPISGHTALYWYRQSLGQGPEFLIYFQGTGAADDSGLPNDRFFAVRPEGSVSTLKIQRTERGDSAVYLCASSLAGAYNEQFFGPGTRLTVL.

This clone has more than one count but fewer than ten. The chain combines TRBV5-1 with TRBJ2-1, with 9 bases aligning to TRBD2. V lost 0 bases to trimming and J lost 4 bases; unmatched junction nucleotides: 2. The CDR3 is 15 residues long. Germline CDR1 is SGHRS and CDR2 is YFSETQ. The CDR3 DNA reads TGCGCCAGCAGCTTGGGACTAGCGGAATACAATGAGCAGTTCTTC. It translates to CASSLGLAEYNEQFF.

CDR3 loop: CATSPRGQSNQPQHF. In DNA, the CDR3 is TGTGCCACCTCCCCCAGGGGTCAGAGCAATCAGCCCCAGCATTTT. The chain links TRBV10-3 to TRBJ1-5, with a tentative D call TRBD1 (6 bases). The CDR3 has 15 amino acids. Germline lookup yields CDR1 ENHRY and CDR2 SYGVKD. V shed 10 bases and J shed 1 base, with 17 bases lying between them.

This chain connects TRBV30 to TRBJ2-7, with TRBD1 as a possible D gene (6 bases). Trimming stripped 8 bases from V and 3 bases from J, with 17 bases between. From germline, CDR1 is GTSNPN and CDR2 SVGIG (reference sequence). The CDR3 consists of 13 residues. CDR3 sequence (DNA): TGTGCCGTAAGCCGGGACACTCTCTACGAGCAGTACTTC. Its translation: CAVSRDTLYEQYF.

This clone was found a few times. This chain uses TRBV13 with TRBJ1-1; D is uncertain. This CDR3 spans 15 amino acids. The germline V gene has CDR1 PRHDT and CDR2 FYEKMQ (reference sequence). Trimming took off 0 bases at V and 2 bases at J, with 10 bases between the two ends. This CDR3 reads CASSLGIWKNTEAFF. CDR3 nucleotide sequence: TGTGCCAGCAGCTTAGGGATTTGGAAAAACACTGAAGCTTTCTTT.

The chain couples TRBV28 to TRBJ1-2; 10 bases map to TRBD1. The CDR3 runs 15 residues. Germline CDR1 and CDR2: MDHEN and SYDVKM. Trimming took 1 base from V and 3 from J; bases not matched to a gene: 2. In DNA form, the CDR3 reads TGTGCCAGCAGTTTATTGGGGACAGGGGACTATGGCTACACCTTC. Residues: CASSLLGTGDYGYTF.

This clone was seen ten or more times. The J gene is TRBJ2-5, the V gene TRBV15; D might be TRBD1 or TRBD2, each matching 5 bases. Deletions cut 5 bases from V and 6 bases from J, with 22 bases between. Germline assignment: CDR1 LNHNV and CDR2 YYDKDF (reference sequence). This CDR3 is 16 amino acids long. Here the CDR3 reads CATSRYGAQVMKTQYF. CDR3 coding DNA: TGTGCCACCAGCCGTTACGGGGCACAGGTCATGAAGACCCAGTACTTC.

This clone turned up a few times. This chain uses TRBV18 with TRBJ1-1; no reliable D call. The V gene lost 3 bases and the J gene lost 0 bases, with 8 bases spanning the gap. This CDR3 spans 14 amino acids. The V gene's germline CDR1 is KGHSH and CDR2 LQKENI. CDR3 coding DNA: TGTGCCAGCTCACCTTCGGGGATGAACACTGAAGCTTTCTTT. This sequence encodes CASSPSGMNTEAFF.

The chain carries TRBV28 and TRBJ1-3; no firm D call. The CDR3 loop spans 15 amino acids. Germline CDR1 is MDHEN and CDR2 is SYDVKM. V was cut by 4 bases and J by 2 bases, with 12 bases left in between. CDR3 nucleotides: TGTGCCAGCAGTTCGTTGGACGGAGCTGGAAACACCATATATTTT. Translated, it gives CASSSLDGAGNTIYF. The full variable domain, in which reference TRBV28 and TRBJ1-3 provide the parts outside the CDR3, is DVKVTQSSRYLVKRTGEKVFLECVQDMDHENMFWYRQDPGLGLRLIYFSYDVKMKEKGDIPEGYSVSREKKERFSLILESASTNQTSMYLCASSSLDGAGNTIYFGEGSWLTVV.

This clone was recorded many times. The chain links TRBV19 to TRBJ1-3; TRBD1 matches at 7 bases. V lost 7 bases and J lost 4; bases outside the gene matches: 4. This CDR3 contains 13 residues. Germline assignment: CDR1 LNHDA and CDR2 SQIVND (reference sequence). This chain's CDR3 is CASTPTGGNTIYF. CDR3 in DNA: TGTGCCAGTACCCCGACAGGGGGAAACACCATATATTTT.

The rearrangement links TRBV5-1 to TRBJ2-5; D is ambiguous. The J call is doubtful: the DNA matches TRBJ2-7 better. CDR3 length equals 15 residues. Germline values: CDR1 SGHRS, CDR2 YFSETQ. Written as DNA, the CDR3 is TGCGCCAGCAGCTCTCAGACGGGCCTCTCCTACGAGCAGTACTTC. As protein: CASSSQTGLSYEQYF.

V and J are TRBV10-3 and TRBJ2-1, with 12 bases matching TRBD2. In germline, CDR1 is ENHRY, CDR2 SYGVKD. This CDR3 contains 16 residues. V shed 4 bases, J shed 4 bases, and the junction held 5 bases outside the gene matches. The CDR3 nucleotides are TGTGCCATCAGTGTCCGACTAGCGGGAGAGTACAATGAGCAGTTCTTC. It is translated as CAISVRLAGEYNEQFF.

This clone was detected a few times. J is TRBJ2-5 and V is TRBV5-1; D possibly corresponds to TRBD1 (6 bases). This CDR3 is 14 amino acids long. V lost 5 bases to trimming and J lost 3 bases, with 14 bases between them. Germline lookup yields CDR1 SGHRS and CDR2 YFSETQ. CDR3 residues: CASSVLGTKETQYF. CDR3 in DNA: TGCGCCAGCAGTGTCCTAGGGACAAAAGAGACCCAGTACTTC. The full variable domain, rest sourced from reference TRBV5-1 and TRBJ2-5, is KAGVTQTPRYLIKTRGQQVTLSCSPISGHRSVSWYQQTPGQGLQFLFEYFSETQRNKGNFPGRFSGRQFSNSRSEMNVSTLELGDSALYLCASSVLGTKETQYFGPGTRLLVL.

The chain combines TRBV29-1 with TRBJ1-1; D gene uncertain. Germline values: CDR1 SQVTM, CDR2 ANQGSEA. The CDR3 is 15 amino acids. Trimming pared 3 bases from V and 0 bases from J, leaving 14 bases between. CDR3 loop: CSVENKISLNTEAFF. CDR3 bases: TGCAGCGTTGAGAATAAGATCAGTTTGAACACTGAAGCTTTCTTT.

The chain couples TRBV7-8 to TRBJ2-5; D is unclear. The CDR3 is 11 amino acids. V lost 4 bases and J lost 2, with 2 bases in between. The V gene's germline CDR1 is SGHVS and CDR2 FQNEAQ. DNA of the CDR3: TGTGCCAGCAGCTCGCAAGAGACCCAGTACTTC. Its translation: CASSSQETQYF.

This clone was recorded at least ten times. J is TRBJ2-7 and V is TRBV6-6, with D tentatively TRBD2 (5 bases). The V gene lost 5 bases and the J gene lost 4 bases, with 6 bases spanning the gap. Germline CDR1 is MNHNY and CDR2 is SVGAGI (reference sequence). This CDR3 has 11 amino acids. The CDR3 coding sequence is TGTGCCAGCAGTGCGGGTTACGAGCAGTACTTC. Its protein product is CASSAGYEQYF.

This sequence joins TRBV28 and TRBJ2-2; TRBD2 matches at 8 bases. CDR1 and CDR2 (germline): MDHEN, SYDVKM. The CDR3 covers 15 residues. The V segment lost 7 bases and the J segment 6 bases; nucleotides outside the gene matches: 10. The DNA for the CDR3 is TGTGCCAGCACCTTACTCGGCGGGGGGCCCGGGGAGCTGTTTTTT. This sequence encodes CASTLLGGGPGELFF.

The gene calls are TRBV9 and TRBJ2-5, with TRBD2 identical over 7 bases. V lost 4 bases to trimming and J lost 10 bases; unmatched junction nucleotides: 16. CDR3 length: 15 residues. In germline, CDR1 is SGDLS, CDR2 YYNGEE. CDR3 nucleotides: TGTGCCAGCAGCCCGAGACTAGCCCTCGCCGGGGACCAGTACTTC. Encoded protein: CASSPRLALAGDQYF.